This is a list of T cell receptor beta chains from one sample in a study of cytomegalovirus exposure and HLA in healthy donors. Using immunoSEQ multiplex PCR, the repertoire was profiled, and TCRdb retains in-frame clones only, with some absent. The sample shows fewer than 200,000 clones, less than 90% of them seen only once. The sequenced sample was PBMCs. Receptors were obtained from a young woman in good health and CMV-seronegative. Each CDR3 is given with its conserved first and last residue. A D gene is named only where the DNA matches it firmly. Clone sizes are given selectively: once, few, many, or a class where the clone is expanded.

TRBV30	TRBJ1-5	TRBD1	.	TGTGCCTGGAAACTGGCAGGGGGGAAAAATGTCGTATGTCAGCCCCAGCATTTT	CAWKLAGGKNVVCQPQHF
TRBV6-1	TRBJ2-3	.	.	TGTGCCAGCAGTGACCAGCGCACAGATACGCAGTATTTT	CASSDQRTDTQYF
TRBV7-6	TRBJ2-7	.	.	TGTGCCAGCAGCTTAGTCGAGGGGGCCTACGAGCAGTACTTC	CASSLVEGAYEQYF
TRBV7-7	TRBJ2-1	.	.	TGTGCCAGCAGCTTAGCGCAAGGTTCAGAGCAGTTCTTC	CASSLAQGSEQFF
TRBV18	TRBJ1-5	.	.	TGTGCCAGCTCACCAGAAGTTTTTGGAGACATCAACAATCAGCCCCAGCATTTT	CASSPEVFGDINNQPQHF
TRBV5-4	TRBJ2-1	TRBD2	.	TGTGCCAGCAGCTCACGGGGGGGGGCTGACAATGAGCAGTTCTTC	CASSSRGGADNEQFF
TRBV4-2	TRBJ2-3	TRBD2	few	TGTGCCAGCAGCACCTCAGGGCGGGGGAGCACAGATACGCAGTATTTT	CASSTSGRGSTDTQYF
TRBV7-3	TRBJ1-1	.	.	TGTGCCAGCAGCTTTGGAAGAGACACTGAAGCTTTCTTT	CASSFGRDTEAFF
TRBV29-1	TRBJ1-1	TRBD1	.	TGCAGCGGCCGACAGGGGATGAACACTGAAGCTTTCTTT	CSGRQGMNTEAFF
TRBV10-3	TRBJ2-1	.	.	TGTGCCATCTTGGGGGGAGGCTACAATGAGCAGTTCTTC	CAILGGGYNEQFF
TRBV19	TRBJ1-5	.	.	TGTGCCAGTAGTACCCCCATCGGGGGAAGTCAGCCCCAGCATTTT	CASSTPIGGSQPQHF
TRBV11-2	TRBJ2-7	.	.	TGTGCCAGCAGCTTTGGCAACTACGAGCAGTACTTC	CASSFGNYEQYF
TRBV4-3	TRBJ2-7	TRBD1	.	TGCGCCAGCAGCCAAGAAGCTATCGGGACAGGGAATATCTACGAGCAGTACTTC	CASSQEAIGTGNIYEQYF
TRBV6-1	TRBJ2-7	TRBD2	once	TGTGCCAGCAGTGACCTTTGGACTAGCGAAACTGAGCAGTACTTC	CASSDLWTSETEQYF
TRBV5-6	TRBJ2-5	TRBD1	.	TGTGCCAGCAGCTTAACCGGGACAGGGTCGGAAGAGACCCAGTACTTC	CASSLTGTGSEETQYF
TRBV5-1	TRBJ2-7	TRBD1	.	TGCGCCAGCAGCTTGGGGACAGGGATCACCTACGAGCAGTACTTC	CASSLGTGITYEQYF
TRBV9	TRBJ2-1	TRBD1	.	TGTGCCAGCAGTCGATCTTTAGAGACAGGGGCCTACAATGAGCAGTTCTTC	CASSRSLETGAYNEQFF
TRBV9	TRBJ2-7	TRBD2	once	TGTGCCAGCAGCGCCGGGGGACTAGCGGGGGGCTACGAGCAGTACTTC	CASSAGGLAGGYEQYF